The rows below give T cell receptor beta chains drawn from one sample of a study of blood T cell repertoires in COVID-19. The data were produced by immunoSEQ multiplex PCR, yet TCRdb's version contains in-frame clones alone and is incomplete. In the table there are roughly 43,000 clones, about 87% of which are singletons. Sequenced sample: peripheral blood. The receptors derive from a human donor in a cohort sampled during active COVID-19. Both conserved end residues are part of each CDR3. The D gene is left open where the match is weak. Rows may omit the clone size; those that give it use once, few, many or a size class.

cdr3_aa: CSVITGGTGELFF
cdr3_nt: TGCAGCGTTATCACAGGGGGGACCGGGGAGCTGTTTTTT
clone_size: .
v_call: TRBV29-1
d_call: TRBD1
j_call: TRBJ2-2

cdr3_aa: CASSLIYRMGQGFPTDTQYF
cdr3_nt: TGTGCCAGCAGTTTAATATACCGAATGGGTCAGGGGTTCCCCACAGATACGCAGTATTTT
clone_size: .
v_call: TRBV28
d_call: .
j_call: TRBJ2-3

cdr3_aa: CASSQDRGSGANVLTF
cdr3_nt: TGCGCCAGCAGCCAAGATCGGGGCTCTGGGGCCAACGTCCTGACTTTC
clone_size: .
v_call: TRBV4-3
d_call: .
j_call: TRBJ2-6

cdr3_aa: CASSIGQGASPLHF
cdr3_nt: TGTGCCAGCAGCATAGGACAGGGGGCTTCACCCCTCCACTTT
clone_size: .
v_call: TRBV11-2
d_call: TRBD1
j_call: TRBJ1-6

cdr3_aa: CASSFGGGGNQPQHF
cdr3_nt: TGTGCCAGCAGTTTCGGGGGGGGTGGCAATCAGCCCCAGCATTTT
clone_size: .
v_call: TRBV6-6
d_call: .
j_call: TRBJ1-5

cdr3_aa: CASSEWERAGDKKLFF
cdr3_nt: TGTGCCAGCAGTGAATGGGAGAGAGCCGGTGATAAAAAACTGTTTTTT
clone_size: .
v_call: TRBV6-1
d_call: .
j_call: TRBJ1-4

cdr3_aa: CASSISGSSYEQYF
cdr3_nt: TGTGCCAGCAGTATTTCGGGATCTTCTTACGAGCAGTACTTC
clone_size: .
v_call: TRBV2
d_call: .
j_call: TRBJ2-7

cdr3_aa: CAWSVDSGNQPQHF
cdr3_nt: TGTGCCTGGAGTGTAGACAGCGGCAATCAGCCCCAGCATTTT
clone_size: .
v_call: TRBV30
d_call: .
j_call: TRBJ1-5

cdr3_aa: CASMSRDNEQYF
cdr3_nt: TGTGCCAGTATGTCCAGGGATAACGAGCAGTACTTC
clone_size: few
v_call: TRBV19
d_call: .
j_call: TRBJ2-7

cdr3_aa: CASADFTSGENTGELFF
cdr3_nt: TGCGCCAGCGCAGACTTTACTAGCGGAGAAAACACCGGGGAGCTGTTTTTT
clone_size: few
v_call: TRBV4-3
d_call: TRBD2
j_call: TRBJ2-2

cdr3_aa: CASSYSTAGNTEAFF
cdr3_nt: TGTGCCAGCAGTTACTCGACGGCGGGAAACACTGAAGCTTTCTTT
clone_size: .
v_call: TRBV6-5
d_call: .
j_call: TRBJ1-1

cdr3_aa: CASSPRRQLGNQPQHF
cdr3_nt: TGTGCCAGCAGCCCGAGGAGGCAGCTTGGCAATCAGCCCCAGCATTTT
clone_size: .
v_call: TRBV6-2/TRBV6-3
d_call: .
j_call: TRBJ1-5

cdr3_aa: CASSLEGAVQETQYF
cdr3_nt: TGCGCCAGCAGCTTGGAGGGAGCGGTCCAGGAGACCCAGTACTTC
clone_size: once
v_call: TRBV5-1
d_call: .
j_call: TRBJ2-5

cdr3_aa: CAWGSGQNYGYTF
cdr3_nt: TGTGCCTGGGGGTCGGGACAGAACTATGGCTACACCTTC
clone_size: .
v_call: TRBV30
d_call: TRBD1
j_call: TRBJ1-2

cdr3_aa: CASRPETGDPYEQYF
cdr3_nt: TGTGCCAGCAGACCGGAGACAGGCGACCCCTACGAGCAGTACTTC
clone_size: .
v_call: TRBV28
d_call: .
j_call: TRBJ2-7

cdr3_aa: CASSSPGTPSEQYF
cdr3_nt: TGTGCCAGCAGCTCACCCGGGACTCCCTCCGAGCAGTACTTC
clone_size: few
v_call: TRBV7-9
d_call: .
j_call: TRBJ2-7

cdr3_aa: CATSEREGGVSYNEQFF
cdr3_nt: TGTGCCACCAGTGAGAGGGAAGGGGGCGTATCTTACAATGAGCAGTTCTTC
clone_size: .
v_call: TRBV24-1
d_call: TRBD1
j_call: TRBJ2-1

cdr3_aa: CASSSTGTFNQPQHF
cdr3_nt: TGTGCCAGCAGCTCGACAGGGACATTCAATCAGCCCCAGCATTTT
clone_size: .
v_call: TRBV6-5
d_call: TRBD1
j_call: TRBJ1-5

cdr3_aa: CSVEAPPSLLSNTEAFF
cdr3_nt: TGCAGCGTTGAAGCCCCCCCTTCTCTCCTTTCGAACACTGAAGCTTTCTTT
clone_size: once
v_call: TRBV29-1
d_call: .
j_call: TRBJ1-1

cdr3_aa: CASSLGNRPATNEKLFF
cdr3_nt: TGTGCCAGCAGTTTGGGGAACAGGCCAGCAACTAATGAAAAACTGTTTTTT
clone_size: .
v_call: TRBV27
d_call: .
j_call: TRBJ1-4

cdr3_aa: CATAGQGYEQYF
cdr3_nt: TGTGCCACCGCCGGACAGGGCTACGAGCAGTACTTC
clone_size: .
v_call: TRBV10-3
d_call: TRBD1
j_call: TRBJ2-7

cdr3_aa: CASRIGRERDTQYF
cdr3_nt: TGTGCCAGCAGGATAGGGCGGGAGAGAGATACGCAGTATTTT
clone_size: .
v_call: TRBV28
d_call: TRBD2
j_call: TRBJ2-3

cdr3_aa: CASSDSNYGYTF
cdr3_nt: TGTGCCAGCAGTGACAGTAACTATGGCTACACCTTC
clone_size: .
v_call: TRBV27
d_call: .
j_call: TRBJ1-2

cdr3_aa: CASSSAGGSTDTQYF
cdr3_nt: TGTGCCAGCAGCTCTGCGGGAGGTAGCACAGATACGCAGTATTTT
clone_size: .
v_call: TRBV7-3
d_call: TRBD2
j_call: TRBJ2-3

cdr3_aa: CASSYWGTAGELFF
cdr3_nt: TGTGCCAGCAGTTACTGGGGGACAGCCGGGGAGCTGTTTTTT
clone_size: .
v_call: TRBV6-5
d_call: TRBD1
j_call: TRBJ2-2

cdr3_aa: CSVKGQYYNEQFF
cdr3_nt: TGCAGCGTTAAGGGACAGTACTACAATGAGCAGTTCTTC
clone_size: .
v_call: TRBV29-1
d_call: TRBD1
j_call: TRBJ2-1

cdr3_aa: CASSLQGSYNEQFF
cdr3_nt: TGTGCCAGCAGCCTGCAGGGGTCCTACAATGAGCAGTTCTTC
clone_size: once
v_call: TRBV3-1/TRBV3-2
d_call: .
j_call: TRBJ2-1

cdr3_aa: CASSLGGRAKETQYF
cdr3_nt: TGTGCCAGCAGTTTGGGCGGGAGAGCGAAAGAGACCCAGTACTTC
clone_size: .
v_call: TRBV27
d_call: TRBD2
j_call: TRBJ2-5

cdr3_aa: CASSLHLSGTYEQYF
cdr3_nt: TGTGCCAGCAGCTTACATCTTAGCGGGACCTACGAGCAGTACTTC
clone_size: .
v_call: TRBV7-8
d_call: TRBD2
j_call: TRBJ2-7

cdr3_aa: CASSLLQGGTEAFF
cdr3_nt: TGCGCCAGCAGCCTCCTGCAGGGAGGGACTGAAGCTTTCTTT
clone_size: once
v_call: TRBV5-1
d_call: .
j_call: TRBJ1-1

cdr3_aa: CASQWGLYTDTQYF
cdr3_nt: TGTGCCAGCCAATGGGGCTTGTACACAGATACGCAGTATTTT
clone_size: .
v_call: TRBV13
d_call: .
j_call: TRBJ2-3